This T cell receptor beta chain was identified in a study of cytomegalovirus exposure and HLA in healthy donors. Germline V gene sequence: CDR1 SGHTA, CDR2 FQGNSA. V lost 3 bases, J lost 2 bases, and 4 bases stayed unmatched. The CDR3 totals 16 residues. Use of 60 Vbeta and 13 Jbeta primers characterized the PCR. The data were produced by immunoSEQ multiplex PCR, yet TCRdb's version contains in-frame clones alone and is incomplete. The data hold some 140,000 clones, with approximately 69% observed a single time. The V gene is TRBV7-2, the J gene TRBJ1-2; 12 bases line up with TRBD1. The TCR sequence derives from a man aged 25 to 45 in good health and CMV-seronegative. Sequences were obtained from PBMCs. CDR3 sequence (DNA): TGTGCCAGCAGCTTCTCGGGGACAGGGGGCAACTATGGCTACACCTTC. It yields the protein CASSFSGTGGNYGYTF.